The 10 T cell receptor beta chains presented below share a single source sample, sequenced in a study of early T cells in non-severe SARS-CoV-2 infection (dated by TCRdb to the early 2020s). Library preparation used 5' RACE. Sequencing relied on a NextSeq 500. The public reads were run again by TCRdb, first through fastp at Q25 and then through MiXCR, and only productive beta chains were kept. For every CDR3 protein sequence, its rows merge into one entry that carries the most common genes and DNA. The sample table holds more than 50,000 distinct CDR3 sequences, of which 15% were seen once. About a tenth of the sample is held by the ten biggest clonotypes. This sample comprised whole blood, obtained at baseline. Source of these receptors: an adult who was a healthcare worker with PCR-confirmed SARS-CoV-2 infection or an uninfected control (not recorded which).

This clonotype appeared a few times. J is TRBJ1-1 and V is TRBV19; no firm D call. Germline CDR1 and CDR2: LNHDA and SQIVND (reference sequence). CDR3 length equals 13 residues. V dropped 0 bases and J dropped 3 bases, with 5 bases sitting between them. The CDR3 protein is CASSIEVDTEAFF. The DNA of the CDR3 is TGTGCCAGTAGTATAGAAGTGGACACTGAAGCTTTCTTT.

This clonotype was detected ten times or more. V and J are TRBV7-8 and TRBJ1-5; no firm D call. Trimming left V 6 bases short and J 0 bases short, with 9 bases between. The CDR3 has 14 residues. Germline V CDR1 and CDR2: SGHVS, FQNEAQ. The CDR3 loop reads CASRLGSSNQPQHF. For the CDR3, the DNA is TGTGCCAGCAGGCTCGGTAGTAGCAATCAGCCCCAGCATTTT. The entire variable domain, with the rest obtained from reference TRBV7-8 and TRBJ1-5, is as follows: GAGVSQSPRYKVAKRGQDVALRCDPISGHVSLFWYQQALGQGPEFLTYFQNEAQLDKSGLPSDRFFAERPEGSVSTLKIQRTQQEDSAVYLCASRLGSSNQPQHFGDGTRLSIL.

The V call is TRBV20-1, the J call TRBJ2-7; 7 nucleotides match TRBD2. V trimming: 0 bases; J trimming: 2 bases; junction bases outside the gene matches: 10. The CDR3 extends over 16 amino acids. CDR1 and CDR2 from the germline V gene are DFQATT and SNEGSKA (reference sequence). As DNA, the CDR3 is TGCAGTGCTAGAGATAGGGTCTATGGGGGGGCCTACGAGCAGTACTTC. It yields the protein CSARDRVYGGAYEQYF.

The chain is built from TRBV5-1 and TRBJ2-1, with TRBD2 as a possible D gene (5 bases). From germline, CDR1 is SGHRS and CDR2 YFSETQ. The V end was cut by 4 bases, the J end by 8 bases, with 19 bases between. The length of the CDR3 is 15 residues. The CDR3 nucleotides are TGCGCCAGCAGCCTCTCGAGCGGCGTGGTGGATGAGCAGTTCTTC. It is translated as CASSLSSGVVDEQFF. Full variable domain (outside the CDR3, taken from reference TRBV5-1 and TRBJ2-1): KAGVTQTPRYLIKTRGQQVTLSCSPISGHRSVSWYQQTPGQGLQFLFEYFSETQRNKGNFPGRFSGRQFSNSRSEMNVSTLELGDSALYLCASSLSSGVVDEQFFGPGTRLTVL.

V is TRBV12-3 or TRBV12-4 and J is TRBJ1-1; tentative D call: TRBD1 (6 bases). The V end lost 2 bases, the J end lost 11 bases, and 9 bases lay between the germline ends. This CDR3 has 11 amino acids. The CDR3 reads CASSLTGQAFF. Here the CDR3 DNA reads TGTGCCAGCAGTTTAACAGGGCAGGCTTTCTTT.

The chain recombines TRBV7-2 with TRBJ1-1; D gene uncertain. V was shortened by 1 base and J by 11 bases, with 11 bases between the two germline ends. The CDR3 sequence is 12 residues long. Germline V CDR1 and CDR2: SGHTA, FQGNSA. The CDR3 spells CASSLVRVEAFF. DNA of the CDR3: TGTGCCAGCAGCTTAGTGCGGGTTGAGGCTTTCTTT.

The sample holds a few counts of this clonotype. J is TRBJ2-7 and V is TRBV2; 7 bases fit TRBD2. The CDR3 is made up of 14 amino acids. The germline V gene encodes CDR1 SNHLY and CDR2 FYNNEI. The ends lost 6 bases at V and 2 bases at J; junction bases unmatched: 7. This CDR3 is CASSKERGAYEQYF. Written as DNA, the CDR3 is TGTGCCAGCAGCAAGGAGCGGGGAGCCTACGAGCAGTACTTC.

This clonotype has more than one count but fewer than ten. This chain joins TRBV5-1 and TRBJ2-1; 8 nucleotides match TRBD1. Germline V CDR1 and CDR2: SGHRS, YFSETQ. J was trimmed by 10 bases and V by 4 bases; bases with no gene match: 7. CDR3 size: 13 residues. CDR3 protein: CASSERQGLEQFF. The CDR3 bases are TGCGCCAGCAGCGAAAGACAGGGGCTAGAGCAGTTCTTC.

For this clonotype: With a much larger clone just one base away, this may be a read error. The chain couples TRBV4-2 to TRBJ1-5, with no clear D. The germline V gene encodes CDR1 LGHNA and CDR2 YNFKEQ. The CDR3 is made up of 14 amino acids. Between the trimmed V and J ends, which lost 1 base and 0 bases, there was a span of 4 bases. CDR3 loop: CASSQVYSNQPQHF. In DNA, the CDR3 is TGTGCCAGCAGCCAAGTCTATAGCAATCAGCCCCAGCATTTT.

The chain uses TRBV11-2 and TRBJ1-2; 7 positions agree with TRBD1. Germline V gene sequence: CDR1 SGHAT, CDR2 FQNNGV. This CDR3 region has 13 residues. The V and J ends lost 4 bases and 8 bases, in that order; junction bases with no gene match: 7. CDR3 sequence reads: CASSSWTGGGYTF. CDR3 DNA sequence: TGTGCCAGCAGCTCATGGACAGGTGGGGGCTACACCTTC.